A selection of T cell receptor beta chains follows, all from one sample in a study of T cell changes during pregnancy in multiple sclerosis. Sequenced by immunoSEQ multiplex PCR; TCRdb stores in-frame clones only, minus some. The table has around 66,000 clones, roughly nine tenths seen once; the top ten hold about 2.2%. Sequences were derived from peripheral blood, sampled in the third trimester of pregnancy. The source is a female donor in good health, enrolled as a control in a pregnancy study. Both conserved end residues are part of each CDR3. D genes are given only for firm matches. Clone size, where shown, is once, few, many, or a class for clones that have expanded.

j_gene,v_gene,d_gene,abundance,CDR3nt,CDR3aa
TRBJ2-2,TRBV6-1,-,-,TGTGCCAGCCACAAGTCAGGGGACACCGGGGAGCTGTTTTTT,CASHKSGDTGELFF
TRBJ2-3,TRBV7-8,TRBD2,-,TGTGCCAGCAGCTTAGTAGCTAGCGGGAGCACAGATACGCAGTATTTT,CASSLVASGSTDTQYF
TRBJ2-7,TRBV4-2,TRBD2,-,TGTGCCAGCAGCCCTCCGGGACTATATGAGGCCTACGAGCAGTACTTC,CASSPPGLYEAYEQYF
TRBJ1-1,TRBV9,TRBD1,-,TGTGCCAGCAGCGTAGCTGGACAGGCGAACACTGAAGCTTTCTTT,CASSVAGQANTEAFF
TRBJ2-7,TRBV18,TRBD1,-,TGTGCCAGCTCACCACCTGGGACAGGGTCCTACGAGCAGTACTTC,CASSPPGTGSYEQYF
TRBJ2-5,TRBV6-1,-,-,TGTGCCAGCGGACGTTCCGGGGGGCGCGAGACCCAGTACTTC,CASGRSGGRETQYF
TRBJ1-2,TRBV4-1,TRBD1,-,TGCGCCAGCAGCCACTCCGACAGGGACGGCTACACCTTC,CASSHSDRDGYTF
TRBJ2-7,TRBV5-1,-,-,TGCGCCAGCAGCTTGACCCAGGGTCAGATCTACGAGCAGTACTTC,CASSLTQGQIYEQYF
TRBJ1-2,TRBV4-1,-,-,TGCGCCAGCAGCCAGACGACAGAACTCTATGGCTACACCTTC,CASSQTTELYGYTF
TRBJ2-1,TRBV18,-,-,TGTGCCAGCTCACCACCAGCGGGTGGTGAGCAGTTCTTC,CASSPPAGGEQFF
TRBJ2-2,TRBV6-5,TRBD1,-,TGTGCCAGCAGTTTCGAACGGACAGGGGTTACCGGGGAGCTGTTTTTT,CASSFERTGVTGELFF
TRBJ2-1,TRBV29-1,TRBD2,-,TGCAGCGTTGCGGGACTAGCCTACAATGAGCAGTTCTTC,CSVAGLAYNEQFF
TRBJ1-1,TRBV27,-,-,TGTGCCAGCAGTTTAGGCAGGGCCACTGAAGCTTTCTTT,CASSLGRATEAFF
TRBJ1-5,TRBV20-1,-,-,TGCAGTGCTAGTGGTACACAGCCCCAGCATTTT,CSASGTQPQHF
TRBJ1-2,TRBV27,-,-,TGTGCCAGCAGTTACAGGGATGGCTATGGCTACACCTTC,CASSYRDGYGYTF
TRBJ2-7,TRBV13,TRBD2,-,TGTGCCAGCAGCTCACGGGGGGGCAGTTACGAGCAGTACTTC,CASSSRGGSYEQYF
TRBJ1-1,TRBV6-1,-,-,TGTGCCAGCAGGGGGGCAGTGAACACTGAAGCTTTCTTT,CASRGAVNTEAFF
TRBJ2-1,TRBV6-1,-,-,TGTGCCAGCAGTGACTTACGCGGGACCTACTGGGACAATGAGCAGTTCTTC,CASSDLRGTYWDNEQFF
TRBJ2-7,TRBV7-6,TRBD2,-,TGTGCCAGCAGCTTAGACGGGACTAGCGGCCACGAGCAGTACTTC,CASSLDGTSGHEQYF
TRBJ2-1,TRBV6-1,TRBD2,-,TGTGCCGCTCAGGCCCAGCGGGAGTGGGGTGAGCAGTTCTTC,CAAQAQREWGEQFF
TRBJ1-1,TRBV19,-,-,TGTGCCAGTAGTCCACAGAACACTGAAGCTTTCTTT,CASSPQNTEAFF
TRBJ2-7,TRBV6-6,TRBD1,-,TGTGCCAGCCGGGGTAGGGGGCGTACCGCCTACGAGCAGTACTTC,CASRGRGRTAYEQYF
TRBJ1-4,TRBV28,TRBD1,once,TGTGCCAGCAGCCTCGGGACAGGGCGAGAAAAACTGTTTTTT,CASSLGTGREKLFF
TRBJ2-2,TRBV5-8,TRBD2,-,TGTGCCAGCCCGACTAGCGGGACGGGTACCGGGGAGCTGTTTTTT,CASPTSGTGTGELFF
TRBJ2-7,TRBV7-2,-,few,TGTGCCAGCAGCTCCAGGGGGGATAAGTACTTC,CASSSRGDKYF
TRBJ2-7,TRBV28,TRBD1,-,TGTGCCAGCAGCCGGACAGGGGGCATCGGCGAGCAGTACTTC,CASSRTGGIGEQYF
TRBJ1-1,TRBV5-1,-,-,TGCGCCAGCAGCCCCGGGACAACCCCCATGAACACTGAAGCTTTCTTT,CASSPGTTPMNTEAFF
TRBJ2-7,TRBV13,TRBD1,-,TGTGCCAGCAGCTTAGTTCGACAGGGACAGGGGGCGCGGCAGTACTTC,CASSLVRQGQGARQYF
TRBJ2-7,TRBV7-2,TRBD2,-,TGTGCCAGCAGCTCGAGTTTCCAGCGGGAGTACTACGAGCAGTACTTC,CASSSSFQREYYEQYF
TRBJ2-5,TRBV5-1,-,-,TGCGCCAGCAGCTTGGAGGGCAGGGCAGAGACCCAGTACTTC,CASSLEGRAETQYF
TRBJ1-1,TRBV9,TRBD1,few,TGTGCCAGCAGCGTAGTAACAGGGGTAGCTTTCTTT,CASSVVTGVAFF
TRBJ2-2,TRBV27,-,-,TGTGCCAGCAGTAGAAGCCCCCGAACCGGGGAGCTGTTTTTT,CASSRSPRTGELFF
TRBJ2-7,TRBV15,TRBD1,-,TGTGCCACCAGCAGAGAACCAACAGGGGACCTCTACGAGCAGTACTTC,CATSREPTGDLYEQYF
TRBJ2-7,TRBV6-5,-,-,TGTGCCAGCAGTTACTCGAGTGCAGGGGCCTACGAGCAGTACTTC,CASSYSSAGAYEQYF
TRBJ2-5,TRBV7-9,-,-,TGTGCCAGTTCAGGGTCCCCGAGTGCTCAAGAGACCCAGTACTTC,CASSGSPSAQETQYF
TRBJ1-5,TRBV6-5,TRBD1,-,TGTGCCAGCAGGGAAAATGCAGGGGGTAATCAGCCCCAGCATTTT,CASRENAGGNQPQHF
TRBJ1-2,TRBV5-6,-,-,TGTGCCAGCAGCGGGAACCCCTTGACAGTTTTCTATGGCTACACCTTC,CASSGNPLTVFYGYTF
TRBJ2-4,TRBV4-2,-,few,TGTGCCAGCAGCCACAGGGGTAGTAAAAACATTCAGTACTTC,CASSHRGSKNIQYF
TRBJ2-3,TRBV5-6,-,-,TGTGCCAGCAGCTTGGCATTAGCGGCAGATACGCAGTATTTT,CASSLALAADTQYF
TRBJ2-2,TRBV7-9,-,-,TGTGCCAGCAGCTTAGAAGTGGGAGGGAACACCGGGGAGCTGTTTTTT,CASSLEVGGNTGELFF
TRBJ2-7,TRBV29-1,-,once,TGCAGCACCTCAGGAGGGGGGGGGCGCACCTACGAGCAGTACTTC,CSTSGGGGRTYEQYF
TRBJ2-2,TRBV7-2,-,-,TGTGCCAGCAGCTTAAGTAGCCCGGCCGCCGGGGAGCTGTTTTTT,CASSLSSPAAGELFF
TRBJ2-5,TRBV7-2,-,-,TGTGCTGGTGGGGTGGGGGCTCGAGAGACCCAGTACTTC,CAGGVGARETQYF
TRBJ1-1,TRBV6-1,-,-,TGTGCCAGCACGGCGGGTGTGGGGAACACTGAAGCTTTCTTT,CASTAGVGNTEAFF
TRBJ2-6,TRBV5-1,-,once,TGCGCCAGTCAGGTCGGCTCTGGGGCCAACGTCCTGACTTTC,CASQVGSGANVLTF
TRBJ1-2,TRBV2,-,-,TGTGCCGGGGGGGTGGACTATGGCTACACCTTC,CAGGVDYGYTF
TRBJ2-3,TRBV15,-,once,TGTGCCACCAGCAGAGATGGGGACAACACAGATACGCAGTATTTT,CATSRDGDNTDTQYF
TRBJ2-1,TRBV2,TRBD2,-,TGTGCCAGCAGGGGACTAGCGGCCTACAATGAGCAGTTCTTC,CASRGLAAYNEQFF
TRBJ2-7,TRBV7-9,-,-,TGTGCCAGCAGCTTAGACGCTTTGAGGTACGAGCAGTACTTC,CASSLDALRYEQYF
TRBJ2-3,TRBV27,-,once,TGTGCCAGCAGTTCCCAAAACAGGGTTACAGATACGCAGTATTTT,CASSSQNRVTDTQYF